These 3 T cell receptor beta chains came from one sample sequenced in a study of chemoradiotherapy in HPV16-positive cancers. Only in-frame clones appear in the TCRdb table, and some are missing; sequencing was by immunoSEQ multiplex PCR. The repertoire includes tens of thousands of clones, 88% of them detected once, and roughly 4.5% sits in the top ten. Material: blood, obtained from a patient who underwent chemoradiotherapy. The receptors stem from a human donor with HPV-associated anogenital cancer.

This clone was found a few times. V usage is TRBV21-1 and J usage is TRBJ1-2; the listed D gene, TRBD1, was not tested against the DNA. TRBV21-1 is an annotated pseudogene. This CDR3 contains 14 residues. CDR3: CASSKESGGYGYTF. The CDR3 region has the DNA TGTGCCAGCAGCAAAGAGTCAGGGGGCTATGGCTACACCTTC.

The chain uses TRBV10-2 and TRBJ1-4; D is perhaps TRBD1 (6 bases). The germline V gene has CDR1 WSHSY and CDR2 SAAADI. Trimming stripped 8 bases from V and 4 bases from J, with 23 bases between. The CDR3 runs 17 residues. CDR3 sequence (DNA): TGCGCCAGCTTTACTGGGTCAGTCGGGGGCCATAATGAAAAACTGTTTTTT. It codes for CASFTGSVGGHNEKLFF.

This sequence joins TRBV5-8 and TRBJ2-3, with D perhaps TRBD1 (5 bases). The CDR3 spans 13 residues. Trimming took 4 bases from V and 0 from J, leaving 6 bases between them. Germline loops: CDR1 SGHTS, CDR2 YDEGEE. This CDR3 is CASSTGSTDTQYF. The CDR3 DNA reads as TGTGCCAGCAGCACAGGTAGCACAGATACGCAGTATTTT.